This TCR beta chain was identified during a study of tumor and adjacent non-tumor tissue in lung cancer. The library came from three nested PCR rounds adapted from ARM-PCR protocols. One entry per CDR3 protein results from TCRdb running MiXCR on the multiplex PCR reads. The table records 120,000 or so distinct CDR3 sequences, 66% of them present only once. This clonotype has a count of ten or more. This sample's RNA came from whole unsorted tissue. Chemotherapy-naive patients with new lung cancer underwent thoracic surgery in China, August–late 2014. The sequence derives from a man aged 30-40 years with non-small cell lung cancer. The sequencing input was lung tumor tissue.

The CDR3 DNA follows: TGCAGTGCTTCCGTACCAGGGTTAGGTGGCTACACCTTC. This codes for CSASVPGLGGYTF. The chain recombines TRBV20-1 with TRBJ1-2, with D maybe TRBD1 (5 bases). V was clipped by 5 bases and J by 7 bases, with 17 bases between them. This CDR3 region has 13 residues. The germline V gene encodes CDR1 DFQATT and CDR2 SNEGSKA (reference sequence).